The 5 T cell receptor beta chains reported below all come from one sample, sequenced in a study of T cells in Graves' hyperthyroidism and ophthalmopathy. Amplified TCR beta CDR3 regions came from RNA transcripts. The TCR CDR3 first-round RT-PCR relied on the HTBI primer set. In TCRdb, the multiplex PCR reads were re-called with MiXCR into one record per CDR3 protein. The table records under 65,000 distinct CDR3 sequences, 53% of them present only once. Input material: blood. Receptors were obtained from a woman aged 55-75 years with Graves' ophthalmopathy.

This clonotype has ten or more counts. The chain joins TRBV7-3 to TRBJ1-1; weak D call: TRBD1 (5 bases). This CDR3 comprises 16 residues. Germline values: CDR1 SGHTA, CDR2 FQGTGA. V lost 2 bases, J lost 2 bases, and 15 bases lay in between. The DNA of the CDR3 is TGTGCCAGCAGCTTATTTATGGGGACCTTAAACACTGAAGCTTTCTTT. Translation gives CASSLFMGTLNTEAFF.

This clonotype was counted at least ten times. The CDR3 protein is CASSIGGLSYEQYF. The CDR3 DNA is TGTGCCAGTAGTATTGGGGGCCTATCCTACGAGCAGTACTTC. V gene TRBV19 combines with J gene TRBJ2-7, with D tentatively TRBD1 (6 bases). Trimming left V 3 bases short and J 1 base short, with 10 bases between. The CDR3 extends over 14 amino acids. Germline CDR1 LNHDA, CDR2 SQIVND (reference sequence). The full variable domain, with the rest looked up from reference TRBV19 and TRBJ2-7, is DGGITQSPKYLFRKEGQNVTLSCEQNLNHDAMYWYRQDPGQGLRLIYYSQIVNDFQKGDIAEGYSVSREKKESFPLTVTSAQKNPTAFYLCASSIGGLSYEQYFGPGTRLTVT.

Turning to this clonotype: This CDR3 is missing its conserved last phenylalanine or tryptophan, likely due to a read error. The chain couples TRBV7-9 to TRBJ2-7, with a weak D call TRBD1 (5 bases). Trimming pared 1 base from V and 3 bases from J, leaving 16 bases between. The germline gives CDR1 SEHNR, CDR2 FQNEAQ (reference sequence). The CDR3 is made up of 16 amino acids. The CDR3 bases are TGTGCCAGCAGCTTAGTATCAGGGCCGGCCCTCTACGAGCAGTACTCC. It codes for CASSLVSGPALYEQYS.

This chain uses TRBV5-1 with TRBJ2-7, with D possibly TRBD1 on 6 matching bases. Trimming shortened V by 3 bases and J by 0 bases, and 10 bases separated the two germline ends. The CDR3 is 14 amino acids. Germline loops: CDR1 SGHRS, CDR2 YFSETQ. CDR3 bases: TGCGCCAGCAGCTCACAGGGTTCCTCCTACGAGCAGTACTTC. Encoded protein: CASSSQGSSYEQYF.

This clonotype occurred many times. The J gene is TRBJ2-3, the V gene TRBV4-2, with 10 bases identical to TRBD1. There are 16 residues in the CDR3. J was trimmed by 4 bases and V by 3 bases; bases with no gene match: 7. Per germline, CDR1 LGHNA and CDR2 YNFKEQ. The CDR3 region has the DNA TGTGCCAGCAGCCAGACAGGGGGCAATCGCGCAGATACGCAGTATTTT. Residues: CASSQTGGNRADTQYF.